This TCR beta chain comes out of a study of post-analysis software for immune sequencing data. Study information: There were relapsing-remitting, secondary progressive and progressive-relapsing multiple sclerosis among the disease courses included. Study-wide results and caveats: For normalized Chao1 diversity, multiple sclerosis patients scored significantly lower than controls did. In patients, TRBV5-6, TRBV5-1 and TRBV20-1 belonged to roughly five TRBV segments found more frequently than in controls.

This clonotype was counted between two and nine times. The antigen remains unidentified. J lost 2 bases, V lost 5 bases, and 6 bases had no gene match. The CDR3 has 15 residues. Germline V CDR1 and CDR2: DFQATT, SNEGSKA (reference sequence). Carried by the TCR beta cDNA libraries were unique molecular identifiers. Via MiXCR, TCRdb re-called the PCR reads, giving one row per CDR3 protein. The sample contains 740,000 or so distinct CDR3 sequences, approximately 53% of which appear only once. Sequenced: blood. This TCR was recovered from a girl aged 5 to 17 with multiple sclerosis. The chain joins TRBV20-1 to TRBJ2-7; 13 bases match TRBD2. CDR3 in DNA: TGCAGTGCTCTCACAACTAGCGGGAGGGCCTACGAGCAGTACTTC. Amino acid sequence: CSALTTSGRAYEQYF.